This T cell receptor (beta chain) was sequenced for a study of tumor-infiltrating lymphocytes in primary liver carcinoma. Unsorted whole blood supplied the blood RNA, and germline DNA was isolated too. Infection with HBV was chronic in patients; they were treatment-naive. The germline V gene has CDR1 SGHAT and CDR2 FQNNGV. Trimming stripped 4 bases from V and 2 bases from J, with 18 bases between. CDR3 length: 16 amino acids. Notes on this clonotype: The antigen is not known.

Findings of the study overall: The difference in top-250-clone fraction between tumors and blood was significant, favoring tumors (p = 0.039).

Making TCR beta cDNA involved approximately 0.5 ug total RNA and a constant-region primer. Libraries of TCR beta came from three nested multiplex PCR rounds with slightly modified ARM-PCR. Forward primers for TRBV1-TRBV30 and a C-beta reverse primer served the first two PCR rounds, at about 10 cycles each. TCRdb passed the multiplex PCR reads through MiXCR, listing each CDR3 protein once. The sample comprises approximately 330,000 distinct CDR3 sequences, roughly 61% of which are singletons, and under 8% rests with the top ten. Specimen: peripheral blood. This TCR derives from a man between 40 and 49 years old with primary liver carcinoma and hepatitis B virus infection. The chain employs TRBV11-2 and TRBJ2-7; no firm D call. CDR3 in amino acids: CASSSIPGIGAYEQYF. The DNA for the CDR3 is TGTGCCAGCAGCTCGATCCCGGGCATAGGCGCCTACGAGCAGTACTTC.